One and the same sample provided the 19 T cell receptor beta chains below, sequenced in a study of human CD8 memory T cell subsets (dated by TCRdb to 2019 to 2021). A Human TCR Profiling Kit was used to prepare UMI-labeled 5' RACE TCRbeta libraries. After the reads were reprocessed by TCRdb, one entry was made per CDR3 protein sequence, with no DNA. The table kept for this sample lists about 17,000 distinct CDR3 sequences. The ten largest clonotypes hold approximately 5% of the sample. The sequenced sample consisted of CD8+ T cells from PBMCs. These receptors were collected from a human donor in good health.

The chain has TRBV7-9 and TRBJ1-2; TCRdb proposes TRBD1, but this gene call is untestable without DNA. This CDR3 contains 12 residues. From germline, CDR1 is SEHNR and CDR2 FQNEAQ (reference sequence). Here the CDR3 reads CVSAGGHYGYTF.

This chain uses TRBV7-9 with TRBJ2-2; TCRdb selects TRBD1, and the lack of DNA leaves this call unchecked. CDR3 length: 21 residues. CDR1 is SEHNR, CDR2 FQNEAQ, per germline (reference sequence). CDR3 loop: CASSLTLRGQASTKNTGELFF. The complete variable domain, with remaining parts taken from reference TRBV7-9 and TRBJ2-2, reads DTGVSQNPRHKITKRGQNVTFRCDPISEHNRLYWYRQTLGQGPEFLTYFQNEAQLEKSRLLSDRFSAERPKGSFSTLEIQRTEQGDSAMYLCASSLTLRGQASTKNTGELFFGEGSRLTVL.

The chain is built from TRBV4-1 and TRBJ2-7; TCRdb returns TRBD1, unconfirmable since there is no DNA. The CDR3 contains 15 residues. Germline V gene data show CDR1 as MGHRA and CDR2 as YSYEKL. The CDR3 loop reads CASSQGTGELDEQYF.

This chain links TRBV28 with TRBJ2-1; checking the TCRdb D call of TRBD1 is not possible without DNA. CDR3 length: 14 residues. In germline, CDR1 is MDHEN, CDR2 SYDVKM. CDR3 loop: CASSHDSTYNEQFF.

The chain has TRBV29-1 and TRBJ2-3; TCRdb's D gene call, TRBD1, goes unchecked for lack of DNA. The CDR3 loop spans 13 amino acids. CDR1 is SQVTM and CDR2 is ANQGSEA in the germline V gene. The CDR3 reads CSVERPGADTQYF.

This chain uses TRBV20-1 with TRBJ1-2; TCRdb reports TRBD1, a call that lacks DNA to check it against. Germline V gene lookup returns CDR1 DFQATT and CDR2 SNEGSKA (reference sequence). The CDR3 is 17 amino acids. CDR3 loop: CSAREIRTASPFYGYTF.

The V and J genes are TRBV30 and TRBJ1-1. Germline CDR1 is GTSNPN and CDR2 is SVGIG (reference sequence). This CDR3 has 11 residues. The CDR3 protein is CAWSAGAEAFF.

The chain has TRBV27 and TRBJ1-1; the D call from TCRdb, TRBD1, cannot be confirmed without DNA. The CDR3 covers 16 residues. Germline V gene data show CDR1 as MNHEY and CDR2 as SMNVEV (reference sequence). The CDR3 reads CASSPSWGELGTEAFF.

The chain recombines TRBV10-3 with TRBJ2-7; checking the TCRdb D call of TRBD1 is not possible without DNA. The CDR3 sequence is 14 residues long. CDR1 and CDR2 (germline): ENHRY, SYGVKD. CDR3 protein: CATSGTLVAYEQYF.

This clonotype is called medium-sized based on its frequency. This chain links TRBV5-1 with TRBJ2-7; absent DNA, TCRdb's TRBD2 call cannot be checked. There are 15 residues in the CDR3. The V gene's germline CDR1 is SGHRS and CDR2 YFSETQ. The CDR3 region is CASSLGATSVDEQYF. The variable domain in full, with the rest retrieved from reference TRBV5-1 and TRBJ2-7, is KAGVTQTPRYLIKTRGQQVTLSCSPISGHRSVSWYQQTPGQGLQFLFEYFSETQRNKGNFPGRFSGRQFSNSRSEMNVSTLELGDSALYLCASSLGATSVDEQYFGPGTRLTVT.

The chain uses TRBV5-6 and TRBJ1-1. The germline V gene encodes CDR1 SGHDT and CDR2 YYEEEE. The CDR3 spans 15 residues. CDR3 amino acids: CASSLGSEMNTEAFF.

In terms of frequency, this clonotype is medium-sized. The chain joins TRBV28 to TRBJ2-5; absent DNA, TCRdb's TRBD2 call cannot be checked. The CDR3 totals 17 residues. From germline, CDR1 is MDHEN and CDR2 SYDVKM. The CDR3 protein is CASTTYAGLAGQETQYF.

This chain uses TRBV4-2 with TRBJ1-2; the D gene TCRdb calls, TRBD1, cannot be checked with no DNA. CDR3 length: 13 residues. The germline V gene encodes CDR1 LGHNA and CDR2 YNFKEQ. CDR3 sequence: CASSPRDNYGYTF.

This chain uses TRBV4-1 with TRBJ1-1. The CDR3 has 15 residues. From germline, CDR1 is MGHRA and CDR2 YSYEKL. CDR3 sequence reads: CASSQAAGMYTEAFF.

The chain uses TRBV12-3 or TRBV12-4 and TRBJ2-1; the TRBD2 assignment by TCRdb is unverifiable without DNA. This CDR3 comprises 15 residues. CDR3 residues: CASRLAGPLHNEQFF.

This chain uses TRBV2 with TRBJ2-7; TCRdb gives TRBD1 as the D gene, but with no DNA this cannot be confirmed. CDR3 size: 16 residues. The V gene's germline CDR1 is SNHLY and CDR2 FYNNEI. The CDR3 loop is CASTEASGTYFHEQYF.

This chain links TRBV6-2 or TRBV6-3 with TRBJ1-2; the D gene TCRdb calls, TRBD1, cannot be checked with no DNA. The CDR3 consists of 17 residues. Germline-derived CDR1 and CDR2 are MNHEY and SVGEGT. Here the CDR3 reads CASSYPASGETNYGYTF.

This clonotype shows up as medium-sized by frequency. The rearrangement uses TRBV20-1 and TRBJ2-7. This CDR3 has 13 amino acids. The V gene's germline CDR1 is DFQATT and CDR2 SNEGSKA (reference sequence). This CDR3 is CSARGRKSYEQYF.

V and J are TRBV5-1 and TRBJ2-1. Germline assignment: CDR1 SGHRS and CDR2 YFSETQ. The CDR3 spans 14 residues. The CDR3 spells CASSSDTPYNEQFF.